One T cell receptor beta chain is described in this entry. This sample also contains other DNA sequences that code for the same CDR3. Authors' processing steps: Nucleated cell counts were estimated from reference gene primer amplification. Produced via immunoSEQ multiplex PCR; TCRdb's table is partial and in-frame only. V, J and clone size derive from that table, while D and trimming were established from the DNA sequence. The sample has about 52,000 clones; about four fifths are singletons. This CDR3 spans 12 amino acids. The germline CDR1 and CDR2 sequences are SGHDT and YYEEEE. Trimming shortened V by 0 bases and J by 4 bases, and 5 bases separated the two germline ends. The data were obtained in a study of blood T cell repertoires in COVID-19. Study-level background: The United States, Italy and Spain provided the acute and convalescent COVID-19 samples. T cells, B-cell-depleted T cells, or PBMCs supplied cDNA or gDNA.

The chain couples TRBV5-6 to TRBJ2-7; D is uncertain. This receptor was taken from a man aged 70 or older with active COVID-19. Material for sequencing was peripheral blood. The CDR3: CASSLESYEQYF. The CDR3 nucleotides are TGTGCCAGCAGCTTGGAATCGTACGAGCAGTACTTC.